Included here is one T cell receptor beta chain sequence, with context. There are 8 residues in the CDR3. The assay was immunoSEQ multiplex PCR, and TCRdb's table has in-frame clones only and misses some. The table lists around 83,000 clones, about nine tenths of them singletons. The data stem from a study of T cells in localized non-small cell lung cancer. The TCR comes from a man aged 40 to 69 with stage I squamous cell lung carcinoma. V is TRBV12-1 and J is TRBJ2-7; the table names TRBD2, a call not compared with the DNA. TRBV12-1 has pseudogene status. The source material was peripheral blood, sampled before any cancer treatment. CDR3 loop: CAINEQYF. The CDR3 bases are TGTGCCATTAACGAGCAGTACTTC.